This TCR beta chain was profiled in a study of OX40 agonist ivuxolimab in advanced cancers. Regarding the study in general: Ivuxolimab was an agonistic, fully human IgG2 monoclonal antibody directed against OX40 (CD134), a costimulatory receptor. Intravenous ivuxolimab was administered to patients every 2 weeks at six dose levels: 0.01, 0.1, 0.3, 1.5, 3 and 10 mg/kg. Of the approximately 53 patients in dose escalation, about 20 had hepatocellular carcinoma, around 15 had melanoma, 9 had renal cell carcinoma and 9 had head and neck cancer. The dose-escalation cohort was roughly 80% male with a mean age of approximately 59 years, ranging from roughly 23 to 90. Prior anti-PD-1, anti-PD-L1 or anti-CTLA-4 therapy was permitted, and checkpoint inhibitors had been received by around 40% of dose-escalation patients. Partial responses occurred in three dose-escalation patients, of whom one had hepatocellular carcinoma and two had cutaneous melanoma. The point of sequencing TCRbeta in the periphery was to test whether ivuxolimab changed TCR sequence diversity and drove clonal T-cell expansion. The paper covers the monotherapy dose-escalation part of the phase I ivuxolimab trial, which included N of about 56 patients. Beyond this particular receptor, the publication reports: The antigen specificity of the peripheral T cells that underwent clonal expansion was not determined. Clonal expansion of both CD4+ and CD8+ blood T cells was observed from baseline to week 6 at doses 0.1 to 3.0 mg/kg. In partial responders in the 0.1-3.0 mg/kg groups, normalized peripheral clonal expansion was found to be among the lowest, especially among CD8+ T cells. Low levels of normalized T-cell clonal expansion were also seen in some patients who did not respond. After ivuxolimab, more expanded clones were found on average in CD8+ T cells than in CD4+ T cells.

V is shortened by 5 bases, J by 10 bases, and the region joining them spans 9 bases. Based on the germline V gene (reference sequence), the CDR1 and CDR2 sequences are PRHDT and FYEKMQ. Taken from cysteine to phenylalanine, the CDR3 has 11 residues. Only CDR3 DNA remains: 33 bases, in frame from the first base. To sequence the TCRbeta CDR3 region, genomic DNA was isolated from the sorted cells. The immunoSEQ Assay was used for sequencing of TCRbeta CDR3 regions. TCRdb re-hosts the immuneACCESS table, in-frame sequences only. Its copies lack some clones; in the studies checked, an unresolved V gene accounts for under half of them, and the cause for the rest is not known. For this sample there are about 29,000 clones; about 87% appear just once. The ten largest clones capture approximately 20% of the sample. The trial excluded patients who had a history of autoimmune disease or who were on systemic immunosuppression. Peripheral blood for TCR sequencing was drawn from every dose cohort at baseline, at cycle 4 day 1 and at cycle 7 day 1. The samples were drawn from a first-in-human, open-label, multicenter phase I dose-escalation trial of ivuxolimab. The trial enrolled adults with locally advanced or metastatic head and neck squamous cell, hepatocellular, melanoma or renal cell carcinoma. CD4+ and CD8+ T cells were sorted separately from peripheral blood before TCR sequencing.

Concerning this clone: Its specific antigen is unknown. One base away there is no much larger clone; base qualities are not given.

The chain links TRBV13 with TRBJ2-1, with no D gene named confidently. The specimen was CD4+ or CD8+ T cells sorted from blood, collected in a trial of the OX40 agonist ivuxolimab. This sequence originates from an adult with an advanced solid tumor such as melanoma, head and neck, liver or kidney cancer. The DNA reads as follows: TGTGCCAGCAGCCTCGGAGAGGAGCAGTTCTTC. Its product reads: CASSLGEEQFF.